The clone carrying this TCR beta chain was detected only once. Amplification targeted TCR beta CDR3 regions from RNA transcripts. When the TCR CDR3 underwent first-round RT-PCR, the HTBI primer set was used. TCRdb reprocessed the multiplex PCR reads with MiXCR, giving one entry per CDR3 protein. The sample contains about half a million distinct CDR3 sequences, roughly 23% of which appear only once. The sample comes from a study of T cells in Graves' hyperthyroidism and ophthalmopathy. Study as a whole: Peripheral blood specimens were obtained at initial diagnosis, prior to any treatment.

Disease duration was under 3 months in the ophthalmopathy patients, who also had a Clinical Activity Score of at least 3 and a NOSPECS grade of at least 4. Investigators excluded patients with uncontrolled infection, other autoimmune disease, pregnancy or lactation. For the diagnoses, clinical symptoms, serum thyroxine and TRAb, thyroid ultrasound and orbital computed tomography were used. CDR1 MGHDK and CDR2 SYGVNS come from the germline V gene. V was clipped by 5 bases and J by 7 bases; unmatched bases: 6. The CDR3 contains 15 residues. The specimen sequenced was blood. The sequence was collected from a woman in her 70s with Graves' ophthalmopathy. The chain uses TRBV25-1 and TRBJ2-2, with 11 bases fitting TRBD2. This chain's CDR3 is CASSRLSGRVGELFF. In DNA, the CDR3 is TGTGCCAGCAGTCGTCTTAGCGGGAGGGTCGGGGAGCTGTTTTTT.